Listed below are T cell receptor beta chains from one sample, sequenced in a study of human T cells and chemical hapten exposure. TCRdb re-derived calls from the RACE reads in MiXCR, one entry per CDR3 protein. The table includes around 260,000 distinct CDR3 sequences, approximately 8.4% detected once. The sequencing here drew on whole blood, taken in connection with sensitization to the hapten diphenylcyclopropenone (DPC). The receptors were gathered from a woman in her 40s with alopecia areata. Some clones in this sample may be carry-over from other donors' samples. CDR3s include the opening cysteine and the closing phenylalanine or tryptophan. The order of the fields is V gene, D gene, J gene, clone size, CDR3 protein, CDR3 DNA. D genes are given only for firm matches. Clone sizes are given selectively: once, few, many, or a class where the clone is expanded.

TRBV10-2	.	TRBJ1-2	few	CASSPRGEVYGYTF	TGCGCCAGCAGCCCCAGGGGAGAAGTATATGGCTACACCTTC
TRBV5-4	.	TRBJ1-2	few	CASNTWDGANYGYTF	TGTGCCAGCAACACCTGGGACGGTGCTAACTATGGCTACACCTTC
TRBV28	TRBD1	TRBJ2-1	few	CASSEGQGSYNEQFF	TGTGCCAGCAGTGAAGGACAGGGTTCGTACAATGAGCAGTTCTTC
TRBV7-9	.	TRBJ2-5	few	CASSRDHAGETQYF	TGTGCCAGCAGCCGGGACCACGCCGGAGAGACCCAGTACTTC
TRBV2	.	TRBJ2-3	.	CASTEKGVAATQYF	TGTGCCAGCACCGAAAAGGGTGTAGCGGCGACGCAGTATTTT
TRBV7-2	.	TRBJ1-5	many	CASSLGGTELHQPQHF	TGTGCCAGCAGCTTAGGAGGGACGGAATTACATCAGCCCCAGCATTTT
TRBV6-5	.	TRBJ1-1	few	CASSSGGEKGTEAFF	TGTGCCAGCAGTTCTGGGGGGGAAAAAGGGACTGAAGCTTTCTTT
TRBV6-2/TRBV6-3	.	TRBJ2-2	.	CASNQGLTGELFF	TGTGCCAGCAACCAGGGGTTGACCGGGGAGCTGTTTTTT
TRBV7-7	.	TRBJ2-1	many	CASSYKTDYNEQFF	TGTGCTAGCAGCTATAAGACGGATTACAATGAGCAGTTCTTC
TRBV4-1	.	TRBJ2-7	few	CASSQDVRGPSSYEQYF	TGCGCCAGCAGCCAAGATGTTCGGGGGCCAAGCTCCTACGAGCAGTACTTC
TRBV18	.	TRBJ2-1	.	CASSPPGAPYNEQFF	TGTGCCAGCTCACCACCGGGGGCCCCCTACAATGAGCAGTTCTTC
TRBV2	TRBD2	TRBJ2-7	.	CASSPRGTSGGEQYF	TGTGCCAGCTCCCCTAGGGGGACTAGCGGGGGGGAGCAGTACTTC
TRBV29-1	.	TRBJ2-5	few	CSVVGLAETQYF	TGCAGCGTTGTTGGGCTAGCGGAGACCCAGTACTTC
TRBV28	.	TRBJ2-3	.	CASRKSSTDTQYF	TGTGCCAGCAGAAAGTCCAGCACAGATACGCAGTATTTT
TRBV12-3/TRBV12-4	TRBD1	TRBJ1-2	many	CASSLQGVDGYTF	TGTGCCAGCAGTTTACAGGGGGTGGATGGCTACACCTTC
TRBV29-1	.	TRBJ1-2	many	CSVESVRDNYGYTF	TGCAGCGTTGAAAGCGTCCGTGATAACTATGGCTACACCTTC
TRBV20-1	TRBD2	TRBJ2-7	few	CSTTSGTLYEQYF	TGCAGTACGACTAGCGGGACCCTCTACGAGCAGTACTTC
TRBV27	.	TRBJ2-1	few	CASRRRGEYNEQFF	TGTGCCAGCAGAAGGAGGGGGGAGTACAATGAGCAGTTCTTC
TRBV7-9	TRBD1	TRBJ2-6	few	CASSFGQGGGANVLTF	TGTGCCAGCAGCTTCGGACAGGGTGGTGGGGCCAACGTCCTGACTTTC
TRBV7-9	.	TRBJ2-5	many	CASSLAVGDVDQYF	TGTGCCAGCAGCTTAGCCGTGGGGGACGTTGACCAGTACTTC
TRBV7-2	TRBD1	TRBJ1-5	many	CASSLKGGSNQPQHF	TGTGCCAGCAGCTTAAAAGGGGGCTCCAATCAGCCCCAGCATTTT
TRBV7-8	.	TRBJ2-2	many	CASSSNSAGELFF	TGTGCCAGCAGCTCGAACTCGGCCGGGGAGCTGTTTTTT
TRBV6-5	.	TRBJ2-7	.	CASSGAGTAEHEQYF	TGTGCCAGCAGTGGGGCCGGGACGGCGGAGCACGAGCAGTACTTC
TRBV29-1	.	TRBJ2-5	few	CSVEQGPLLKQETQYF	TGCAGCGTTGAACAGGGTCCCTTGCTAAAGCAAGAGACCCAGTACTTC
TRBV28	TRBD1	TRBJ1-2	many	CASSLAGQVSYGYTF	TGTGCCAGCAGTTTAGCGGGACAGGTTTCCTATGGCTACACCTTC
TRBV6-2/TRBV6-3	TRBD1	TRBJ1-5	.	CASSTRGRGNEPQHF	TGTGCCAGCAGTACCAGGGGGCGCGGCAATGAGCCCCAGCATTTT
TRBV3-1	.	TRBJ1-2	few	CASSQDPAGIYGYTF	TGTGCCAGCAGCCAAGATCCGGCAGGGATCTATGGCTACACCTTC
TRBV28	.	TRBJ2-7	many	CASSLYYEQYF	TGTGCCAGCAGTTTATACTACGAGCAGTACTTC
TRBV28	TRBD2	TRBJ2-7	many	CASSLTGGGPYEQYF	TGTGCCAGCAGTTTAACCGGCGGGGGACCCTACGAGCAGTACTTC
TRBV12-3/TRBV12-4	.	TRBJ1-1	.	CASSLALGTAGMNTEAFF	TGTGCCAGCAGTTTAGCGCTTGGGACGGCAGGGATGAACACTGAAGCTTTCTTT
TRBV7-9	.	TRBJ1-4	many	CASRLGGEEKLFF	TGTGCCAGCAGACTAGGGGGGGAGGAAAAACTGTTTTTT
TRBV7-9	.	TRBJ1-2	.	CATPVGLGYTF	TGTGCCACCCCGGTAGGGCTTGGCTACACCTTC
TRBV6-2/TRBV6-3	TRBD1	TRBJ2-5	few	CASSYSTGVETQYF	TGTGCCAGCAGTTACTCGACAGGGGTAGAGACCCAGTACTTC
TRBV6-5	.	TRBJ1-5	.	CASSQGYNQPQHF	TGTGCCAGCTCCCAAGGATACAATCAGCCCCAGCATTTT
TRBV15	.	TRBJ2-1	few	CATSKTRAGPSHEQFF	TGTGCCACCAGCAAAACACGGGCGGGGCCGAGCCATGAGCAGTTCTTC
TRBV21-1	.	TRBJ1-2	.	CARTPKKGAKPSNYGYTF	TGTGCCAGAACCCCAAAAAAGGGGGCCAAACCTTCTAACTATGGCTACACCTTC
TRBV28	TRBD1	TRBJ1-2	few	CASSLTGYDYTF	TGTGCCAGCAGTTTGACAGGGTATGACTACACCTTC
TRBV28	.	TRBJ2-3	many	CASSSVDRNMVSTDTQYF	TGTGCCAGCAGTTCCGTAGACAGGAATATGGTCTCTACAGATACGCAGTATTTT
TRBV20-1	TRBD2	TRBJ2-7	many	CSARGTTSGYEQYF	TGCAGTGCTAGAGGGACGACTAGCGGGTACGAGCAGTACTTC
TRBV4-1	TRBD1	TRBJ1-4	few	CASKISGTAATNEKLFF	TGCGCCAGCAAAATCTCCGGGACAGCTGCAACTAATGAAAAACTGTTTTTT
TRBV12-3/TRBV12-4	.	TRBJ2-7	.	CASSSGGTEDPYEQYF	TGTGCCAGCAGTTCCGGGGGGACAGAAGACCCCTACGAGCAGTACTTC
TRBV7-2	.	TRBJ2-2	few	CASSLTRGLFF	TGTGCCAGCAGCTTAACCAGGGGGCTGTTTTTT
TRBV28	TRBD2	TRBJ2-7	few	CASTRTSGPSYEQYF	TGTGCCAGCACTCGGACTAGCGGACCCTCCTACGAGCAGTACTTC
TRBV12-3/TRBV12-4	.	TRBJ1-1	.	CASTPGTREAFF	TGTGCCAGCACCCCAGGGACACGCGAAGCTTTCTTT
TRBV28	.	TRBJ2-7	.	CASSGSGEQYF	TGTGCCAGCTCAGGGTCGGGGGAGCAGTACTTC
TRBV7-2	TRBD1	TRBJ1-1	.	CASSSGTARTEAFF	TGTGCCAGCAGCTCCGGGACAGCCAGGACTGAAGCTTTCTTT
TRBV27	.	TRBJ2-7	few	CASSLWGSGEQYF	TGTGCCAGCAGTTTATGGGGGAGCGGCGAGCAGTACTTC
TRBV20-1	.	TRBJ2-1	many	CSARGDRAINEQFF	TGCAGTGCTAGGGGGGATCGGGCAATTAATGAGCAGTTCTTC
TRBV12-3/TRBV12-4	.	TRBJ2-6	few	CASSPPRLRFSGANVLTF	TGTGCCAGCAGTCCCCCTCGCCTTAGGTTCTCTGGGGCCAACGTCCTGACTTTC
TRBV5-4	.	TRBJ2-7	few	CASSLESIYEQYF	TGTGCCAGCAGCTTGGAAAGTATCTACGAGCAGTACTTC